The 9 T cell receptor beta chains listed next were all sequenced from one sample in a study of T cells after yellow fever vaccination. TCRdb fed the 5' RACE reads into MiXCR, producing one record per CDR3 protein. The table has about 400,000 distinct CDR3 sequences, more than 9% seen once. Sample: PBMCs, taken on the day of the first yellow fever vaccination. These receptor sequences come from a man between 18 and 35 years old who received the YFV17D yellow fever vaccine.

There are a few counts of this clonotype. The gene calls are TRBV4-1 and TRBJ2-5; the match to TRBD2 covers 9 bases. V was pared by 2 bases and J by 2 bases, with 6 bases of the junction left unmatched. The V gene's germline CDR1 is MGHRA and CDR2 YSYEKL. This CDR3 comprises 16 residues. In DNA form, the CDR3 reads TGCGCCAGCAGCCAACCCCTAGCGGGGAAACAAGAGACCCAGTACTTC. This codes for CASSQPLAGKQETQYF.

The rearrangement uses TRBV6-5 and TRBJ2-3, with D perhaps TRBD2 (6 bases). The germline V and J ends were trimmed by 0 bases and 5 bases, with 18 bases remaining between them. The CDR3 is made up of 17 amino acids. The germline V gene encodes CDR1 MNHEY and CDR2 SVGAGI. The DNA for the CDR3 is TGTGCCAGCAGTTACTCAGCTAGAACGGGGGTGGGAGATACGCAGTATTTT. This codes for CASSYSARTGVGDTQYF.

The chain recombines TRBV6-1 with TRBJ2-1; D might be TRBD2 (6 bases). This CDR3 spans 14 amino acids. V was trimmed by 7 bases and J by 0 bases, leaving 10 bases between them. Germline loops: CDR1 MNHNS, CDR2 SASEGT. The CDR3 DNA reads TGTGCCAGCAAGGAGGGGAGCTCCTACAATGAGCAGTTCTTC. It yields the protein CASKEGSSYNEQFF.

CDR3 DNA sequence: TGTGCCAGCAGCCCGCGGGGAGCGGGGGACCAGTTCTTC. Amino acids: CASSPRGAGDQFF. V and J are TRBV14 and TRBJ2-1, with TRBD2 matching 8 bases. V lost 4 bases and J lost 13; bases outside the gene matches: 9. The CDR3 is 13 residues long. The V gene's germline CDR1 is SGHDN and CDR2 FVKESK.

The chain uses TRBV7-2 and TRBJ2-7; 7 nucleotides agree with TRBD1. Germline CDR1 is SGHTA and CDR2 is FQGNSA. Losses at the gene ends were 4 bases for V and 1 base for J; bases not matched to a gene: 1. This CDR3 region has 13 residues. The DNA for the CDR3 is TGTGCCAGCAGCTGGGACAGATCCTACGAGCAGTACTTC. This translates into CASSWDRSYEQYF.

This clonotype was counted between two and nine times. The genes are TRBV18 and TRBJ1-4; D uncertain. The CDR3 runs 14 residues. V lost 4 bases and J 7 bases, leaving 13 bases between the germline ends. Germline CDR1 reads KGHSH; CDR2 reads LQKENI. The CDR3, as DNA: TGTGCCAGCTCACGATCCGGGGTTGGTGAAAAACTGTTTTTT. Amino acids: CASSRSGVGEKLFF.

Only one count was recorded for this clonotype. The CDR3 region is CAISDPPGSRYGYTF. As DNA, the CDR3 is TGTGCCATCAGTGACCCCCCTGGCAGCCGCTATGGCTACACCTTC. The gene calls are TRBV10-3 and TRBJ1-2; D uncertain. There are 15 residues in the CDR3. Per germline, CDR1 ENHRY and CDR2 SYGVKD. V lost 3 bases to trimming and J lost 4 bases, with 15 bases between them.

The chain couples TRBV5-1 to TRBJ1-2; D might be TRBD1 (5 bases). The CDR3 totals 15 residues. Trimming removed 4 bases at V and 4 bases at J, with 17 bases between. CDR1 is SGHRS and CDR2 is YFSETQ in the germline V gene. CDR3 nucleotide sequence: TGCGCCAGCAGCGAAACCGTCGGGGCTTTCTATGGCTACACCTTC. This codes for CASSETVGAFYGYTF.

The gene calls are TRBV18 and TRBJ1-3; D remains unclear. The CDR3 is 14 residues long. V was shortened by 3 bases and J by 7 bases, with 13 bases between the two germline ends. Germline-derived CDR1 and CDR2 are KGHSH and LQKENI. The CDR3 protein is CASSPSLADNTIYF. CDR3 DNA: TGTGCCAGCTCACCCTCTTTGGCGGACAACACCATATATTTT.